This T cell receptor (beta chain) originates from a study of T-cell reconstitution after alpha-beta-depleted transplantation in children. General observations from the study: High day-60 TCRbeta diversity in some patients came from surviving recipient T cells and thymic progenitors. Hyperexpanded clones declined; after one year, newly produced T cells mostly supplied diversity. It was reported that alpha-beta T cells came from several hundred expanded graft clones (about two months after transplant).

Unique molecular identifiers featured in how the TCRbeta library was prepared. TCRdb reprocessed the PCR reads with MiXCR, giving one entry per CDR3 protein. This table has roughly 310,000 distinct CDR3 sequences, around 20% appearing once. The CDR3 is 15 amino acids. Trimming removed 0 bases from V and 4 bases from J, with 12 bases in between. Germline CDR1 and CDR2: MGHRA and YSYEKL. Of note for this clonotype: Its specificity is unknown.

The clonotype originates from a male patient between 5 and 17 years old who had a stem cell transplant for acute lymphoblastic leukemia, so the T cells may come from the graft donor. The source material was PBMCs, mostly from graft donor cells, sampled 180 days after TCRalphabeta/CD19-depleted stem cell transplant. This chain connects TRBV4-1 to TRBJ2-5, with D unclear. The CDR3 is CASSQDRIRVETQYF. The CDR3 DNA reads TGCGCCAGCAGCCAAGATAGGATAAGGGTAGAGACCCAGTACTTC.